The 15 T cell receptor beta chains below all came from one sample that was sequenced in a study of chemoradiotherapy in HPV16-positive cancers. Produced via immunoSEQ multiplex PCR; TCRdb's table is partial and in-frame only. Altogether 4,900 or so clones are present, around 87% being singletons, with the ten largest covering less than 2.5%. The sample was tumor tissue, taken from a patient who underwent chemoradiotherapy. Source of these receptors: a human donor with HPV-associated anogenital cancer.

CDR3 DNA sequence: TGCGCCAGCAGCTTGAGTCTGAGTGGGGAGCAGTACTTC. Translating it yields CASSLSLSGEQYF. The chain has TRBV5-1 and TRBJ2-7; no reliable D call. Germline-derived CDR1 and CDR2 are SGHRS and YFSETQ. Trimming left V 1 base short and J 7 bases short, with 12 bases between. The length of the CDR3 is 13 residues.

The CDR3 protein is CASSLFRVSNYGYTF. CDR3 DNA: TGTGCCAGCAGCTTGTTTAGGGTCTCTAACTATGGCTACACCTTC. The genes are TRBV5-8 and TRBJ1-2; D gene unclear. CDR3 length equals 15 residues. CDR1 and CDR2 (germline): SGHTS, YDEGEE. V gave up 1 base and J gave up 0 bases, with 10 bases separating them. Variable domain in full (rest from reference TRBV5-8 and TRBJ1-2): EAGVTQSPTHLIKTRGQQATLRCSPISGHTSVYWYQQALGLGLQFLLWYDEGEERNRGNFPPRFSGRQFPNYSSELNVNALELEDSALYLCASSLFRVSNYGYTFGSGTRLTVV.

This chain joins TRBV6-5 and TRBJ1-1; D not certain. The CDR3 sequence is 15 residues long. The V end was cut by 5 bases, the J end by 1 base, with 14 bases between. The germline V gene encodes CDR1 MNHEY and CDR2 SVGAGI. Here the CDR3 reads CASSPPRHRNTEAFF. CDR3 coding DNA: TGTGCCAGCAGTCCCCCCCGACACAGGAACACTGAAGCTTTCTTT.

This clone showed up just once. The CDR3 coding sequence is TGTGCCAGTGCCAGCGGGAGCCGTAATGAGCAGTTCTTC. Its protein product is CASASGSRNEQFF. This sequence joins TRBV9 and TRBJ2-1, with 8 bases identical to TRBD2. After removal of 8 bases from V and 7 bases from J, the junction contained 8 bases not matched to a gene. The CDR3 spans 13 residues. Germline CDR1 and CDR2: SGDLS and YYNGEE.

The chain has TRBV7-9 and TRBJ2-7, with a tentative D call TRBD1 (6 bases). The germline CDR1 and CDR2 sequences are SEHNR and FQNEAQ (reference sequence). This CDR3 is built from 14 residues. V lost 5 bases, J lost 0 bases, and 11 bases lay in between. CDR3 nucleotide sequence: TGTGCCAGCAGCCCCGGACAGATCTCCTACGAGCAGTACTTC. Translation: CASSPGQISYEQYF.

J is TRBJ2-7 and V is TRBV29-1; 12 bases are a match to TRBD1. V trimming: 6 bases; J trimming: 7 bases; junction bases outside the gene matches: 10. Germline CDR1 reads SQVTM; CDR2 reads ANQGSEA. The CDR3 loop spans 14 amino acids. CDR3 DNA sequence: TGCAGCGTGGACTCGGGACAGGGGGCATGGGAGCAGTACTTC. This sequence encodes CSVDSGQGAWEQYF.

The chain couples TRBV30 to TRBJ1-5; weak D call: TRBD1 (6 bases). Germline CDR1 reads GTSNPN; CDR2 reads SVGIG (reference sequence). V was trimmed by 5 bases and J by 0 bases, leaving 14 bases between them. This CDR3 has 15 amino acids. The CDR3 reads CAWAEDSYSNQPQHF. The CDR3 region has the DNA TGTGCCTGGGCCGAGGACAGCTATAGCAATCAGCCCCAGCATTTT.

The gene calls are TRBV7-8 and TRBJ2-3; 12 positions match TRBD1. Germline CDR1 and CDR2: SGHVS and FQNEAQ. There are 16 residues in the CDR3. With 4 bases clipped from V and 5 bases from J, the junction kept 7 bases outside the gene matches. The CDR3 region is CASSSPGTGGIDTQYF. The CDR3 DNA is TGTGCCAGCAGCTCCCCCGGGACAGGGGGCATAGATACGCAGTATTTT.

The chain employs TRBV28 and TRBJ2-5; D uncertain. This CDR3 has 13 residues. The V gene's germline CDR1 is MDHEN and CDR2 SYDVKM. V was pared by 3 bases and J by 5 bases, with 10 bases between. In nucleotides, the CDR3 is TGTGCCAGCAGTTTCCAAGCTTGGGAGACCCAGTACTTC. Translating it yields CASSFQAWETQYF.

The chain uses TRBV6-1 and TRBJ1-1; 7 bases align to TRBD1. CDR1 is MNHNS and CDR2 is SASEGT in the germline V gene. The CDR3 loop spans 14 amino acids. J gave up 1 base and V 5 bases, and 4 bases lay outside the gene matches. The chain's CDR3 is CASSLRTGNTEAFF. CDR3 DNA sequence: TGTGCCAGCAGTCTCAGGACAGGGAACACTGAAGCTTTCTTT.

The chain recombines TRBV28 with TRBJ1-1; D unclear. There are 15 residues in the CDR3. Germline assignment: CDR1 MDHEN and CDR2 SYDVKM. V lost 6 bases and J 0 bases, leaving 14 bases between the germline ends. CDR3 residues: CASSPAGSLNTEAFF. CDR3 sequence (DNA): TGTGCCAGCAGCCCTGCGGGCAGTTTGAACACTGAAGCTTTCTTT.

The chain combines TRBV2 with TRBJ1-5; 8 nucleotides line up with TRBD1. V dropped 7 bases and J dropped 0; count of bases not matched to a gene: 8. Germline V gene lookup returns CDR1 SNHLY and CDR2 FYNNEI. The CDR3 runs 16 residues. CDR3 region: CASKADREYSNQPQHF. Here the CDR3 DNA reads TGTGCCAGCAAGGCGGACAGGGAATATAGCAATCAGCCCCAGCATTTT.

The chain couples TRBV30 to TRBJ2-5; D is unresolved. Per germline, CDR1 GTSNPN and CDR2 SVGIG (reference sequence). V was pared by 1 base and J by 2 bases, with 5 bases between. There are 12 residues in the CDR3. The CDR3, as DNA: TGTGCCTGGAGTGACGCACAAGAGACCCAGTACTTC. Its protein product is CAWSDAQETQYF.

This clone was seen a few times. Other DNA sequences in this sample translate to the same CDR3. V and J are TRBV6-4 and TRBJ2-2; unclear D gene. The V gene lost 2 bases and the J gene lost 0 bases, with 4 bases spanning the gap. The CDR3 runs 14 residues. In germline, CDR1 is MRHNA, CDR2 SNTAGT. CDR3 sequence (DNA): TGTGCCAGCAGTGACGGGCCGAACACCGGGGAGCTGTTTTTT. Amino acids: CASSDGPNTGELFF.

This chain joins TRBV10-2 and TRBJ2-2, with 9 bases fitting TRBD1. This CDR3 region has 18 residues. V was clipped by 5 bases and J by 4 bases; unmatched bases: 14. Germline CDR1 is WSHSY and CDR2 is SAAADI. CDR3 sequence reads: CASSHILNRGQRTGELFF. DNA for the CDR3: TGCGCCAGCAGTCATATCCTAAACAGGGGGCAGCGCACCGGGGAGCTGTTTTTT.